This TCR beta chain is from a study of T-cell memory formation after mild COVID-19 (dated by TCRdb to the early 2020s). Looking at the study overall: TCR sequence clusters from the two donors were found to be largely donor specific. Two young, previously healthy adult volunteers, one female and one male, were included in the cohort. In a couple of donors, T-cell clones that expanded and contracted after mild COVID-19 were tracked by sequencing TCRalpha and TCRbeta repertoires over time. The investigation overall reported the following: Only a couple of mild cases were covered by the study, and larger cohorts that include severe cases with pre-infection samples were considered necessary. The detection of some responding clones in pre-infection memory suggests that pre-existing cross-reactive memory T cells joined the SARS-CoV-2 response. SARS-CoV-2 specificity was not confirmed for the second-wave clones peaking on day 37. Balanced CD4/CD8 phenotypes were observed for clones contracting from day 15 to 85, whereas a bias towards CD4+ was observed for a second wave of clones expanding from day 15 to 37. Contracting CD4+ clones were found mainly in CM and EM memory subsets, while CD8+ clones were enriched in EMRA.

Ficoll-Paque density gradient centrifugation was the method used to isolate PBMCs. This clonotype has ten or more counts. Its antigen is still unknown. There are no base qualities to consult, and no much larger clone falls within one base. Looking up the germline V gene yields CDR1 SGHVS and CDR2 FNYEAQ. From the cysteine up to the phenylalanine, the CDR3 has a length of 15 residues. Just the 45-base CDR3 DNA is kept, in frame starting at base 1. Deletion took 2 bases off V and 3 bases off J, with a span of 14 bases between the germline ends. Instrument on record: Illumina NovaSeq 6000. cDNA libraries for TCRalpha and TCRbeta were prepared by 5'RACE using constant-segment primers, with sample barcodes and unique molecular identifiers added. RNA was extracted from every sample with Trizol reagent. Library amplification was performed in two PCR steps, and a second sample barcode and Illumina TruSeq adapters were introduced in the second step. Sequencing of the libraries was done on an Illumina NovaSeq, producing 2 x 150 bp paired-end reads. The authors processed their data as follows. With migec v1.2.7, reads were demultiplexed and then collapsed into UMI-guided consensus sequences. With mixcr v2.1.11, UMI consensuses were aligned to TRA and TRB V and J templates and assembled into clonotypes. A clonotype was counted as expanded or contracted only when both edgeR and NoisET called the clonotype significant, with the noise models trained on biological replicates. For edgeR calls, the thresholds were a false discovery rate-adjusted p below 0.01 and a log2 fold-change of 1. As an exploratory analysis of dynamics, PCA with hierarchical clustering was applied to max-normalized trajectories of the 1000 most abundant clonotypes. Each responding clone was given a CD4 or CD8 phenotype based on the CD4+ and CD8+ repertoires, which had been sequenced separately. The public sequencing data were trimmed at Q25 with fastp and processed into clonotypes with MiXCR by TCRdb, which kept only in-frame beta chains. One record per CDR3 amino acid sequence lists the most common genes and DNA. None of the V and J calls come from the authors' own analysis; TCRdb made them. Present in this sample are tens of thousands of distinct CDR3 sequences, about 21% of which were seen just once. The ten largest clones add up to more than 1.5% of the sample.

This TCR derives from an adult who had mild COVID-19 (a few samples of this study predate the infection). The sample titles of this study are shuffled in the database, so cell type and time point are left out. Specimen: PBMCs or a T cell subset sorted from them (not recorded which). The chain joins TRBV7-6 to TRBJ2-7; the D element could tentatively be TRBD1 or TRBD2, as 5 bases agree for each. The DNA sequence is TGTGCCAGCAGCTTAATGGGGACCGTCGGCTACGAGCAGTACTTC. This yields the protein CASSLMGTVGYEQYF.